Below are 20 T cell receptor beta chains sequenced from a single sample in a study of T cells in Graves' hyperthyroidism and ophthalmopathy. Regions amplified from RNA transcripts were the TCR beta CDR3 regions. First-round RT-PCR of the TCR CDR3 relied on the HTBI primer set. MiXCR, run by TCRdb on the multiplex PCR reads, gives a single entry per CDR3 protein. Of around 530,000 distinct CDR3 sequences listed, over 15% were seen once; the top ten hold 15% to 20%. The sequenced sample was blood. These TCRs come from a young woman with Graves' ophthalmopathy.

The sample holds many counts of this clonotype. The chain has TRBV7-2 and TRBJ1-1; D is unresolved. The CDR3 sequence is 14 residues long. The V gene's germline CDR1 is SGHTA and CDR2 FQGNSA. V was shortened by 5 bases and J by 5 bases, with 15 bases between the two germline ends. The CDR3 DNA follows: TGTGCCAGCAGCCCCTTGGAGGGTCCAACTGAAGCTTTCTTT. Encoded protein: CASSPLEGPTEAFF.

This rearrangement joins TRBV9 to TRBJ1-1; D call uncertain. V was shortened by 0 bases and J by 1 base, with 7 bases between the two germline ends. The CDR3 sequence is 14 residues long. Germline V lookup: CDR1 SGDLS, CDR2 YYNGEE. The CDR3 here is CASSVGWGNTEAFF. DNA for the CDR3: TGTGCCAGCAGCGTAGGCTGGGGGAACACTGAAGCTTTCTTT. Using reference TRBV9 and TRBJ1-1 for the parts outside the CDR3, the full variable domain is DSGVTQTPKHLITATGQRVTLRCSPRSGDLSVYWYQQSLDQGLQFLIQYYNGEERAKGNILERFSAQQFPDLHSELNLSSLELGDSALYFCASSVGWGNTEAFFGQGTRLTVV.

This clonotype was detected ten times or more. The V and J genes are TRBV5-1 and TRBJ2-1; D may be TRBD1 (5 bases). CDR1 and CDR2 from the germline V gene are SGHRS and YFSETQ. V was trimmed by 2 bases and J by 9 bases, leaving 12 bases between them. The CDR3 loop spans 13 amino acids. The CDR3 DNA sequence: TGCGCCAGCAGCTTAGGGCAGGGCACTGAGCAGTTCTTC. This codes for CASSLGQGTEQFF.

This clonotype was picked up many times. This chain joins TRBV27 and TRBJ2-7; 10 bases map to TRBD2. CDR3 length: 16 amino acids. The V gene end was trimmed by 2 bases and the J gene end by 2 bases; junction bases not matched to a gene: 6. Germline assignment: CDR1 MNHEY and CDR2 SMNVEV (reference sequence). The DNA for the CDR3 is TGTGCCAGCAGTTTACTCTCCGGGACTAGCGCCTACGAGCAGTACTTC. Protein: CASSLLSGTSAYEQYF.

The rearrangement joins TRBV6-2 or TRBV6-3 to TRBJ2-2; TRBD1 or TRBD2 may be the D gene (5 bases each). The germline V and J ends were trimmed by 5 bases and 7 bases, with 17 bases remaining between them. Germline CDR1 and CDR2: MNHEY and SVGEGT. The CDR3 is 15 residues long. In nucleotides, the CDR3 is TGTGCCAGCAGTGGGACCTTAACCCCCCGCGGGGAGCTGTTTTTT. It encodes CASSGTLTPRGELFF.

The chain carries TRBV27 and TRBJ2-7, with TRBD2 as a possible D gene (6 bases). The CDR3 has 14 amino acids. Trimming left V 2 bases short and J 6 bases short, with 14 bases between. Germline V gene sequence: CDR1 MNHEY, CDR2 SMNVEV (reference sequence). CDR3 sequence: CASSLPGTGSEQYF. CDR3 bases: TGTGCCAGCAGTTTACCCGGGACTGGGTCCGAGCAGTACTTC.

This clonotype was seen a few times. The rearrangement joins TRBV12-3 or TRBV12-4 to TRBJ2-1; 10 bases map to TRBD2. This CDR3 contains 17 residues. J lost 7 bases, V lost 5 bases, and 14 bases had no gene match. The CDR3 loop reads CASSPRAGGPFENEQFF. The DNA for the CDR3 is TGTGCCAGCAGTCCCCGAGCGGGGGGGCCTTTTGAAAATGAGCAGTTCTTC.

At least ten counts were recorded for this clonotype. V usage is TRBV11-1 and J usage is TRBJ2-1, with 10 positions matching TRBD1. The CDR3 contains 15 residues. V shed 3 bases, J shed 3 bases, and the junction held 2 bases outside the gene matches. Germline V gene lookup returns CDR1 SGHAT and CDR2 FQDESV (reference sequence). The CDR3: CASSFGTGDYNEQFF. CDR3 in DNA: TGTGCCAGCAGCTTTGGGACAGGGGACTACAATGAGCAGTTCTTC.

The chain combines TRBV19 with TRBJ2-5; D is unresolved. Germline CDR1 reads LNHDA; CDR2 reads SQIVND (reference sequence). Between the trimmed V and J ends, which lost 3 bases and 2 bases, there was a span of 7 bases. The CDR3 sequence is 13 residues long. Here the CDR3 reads CASSILQQETQYF. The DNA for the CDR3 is TGTGCCAGTAGTATTTTACAGCAAGAGACCCAGTACTTC.

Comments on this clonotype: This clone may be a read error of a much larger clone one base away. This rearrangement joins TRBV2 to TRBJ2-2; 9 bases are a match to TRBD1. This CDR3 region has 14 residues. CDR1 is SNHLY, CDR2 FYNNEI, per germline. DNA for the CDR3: TGTGCCGGCAGCTGGACAGGGGCTTCCGGGGAGCTGTTTTTT. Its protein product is CAGSWTGASGELFF.

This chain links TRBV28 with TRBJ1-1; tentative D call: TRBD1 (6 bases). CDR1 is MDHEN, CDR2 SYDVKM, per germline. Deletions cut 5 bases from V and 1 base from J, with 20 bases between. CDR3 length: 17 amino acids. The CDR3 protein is CASSLGGAGYKNTEAFF. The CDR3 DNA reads TGTGCCAGCAGTCTTGGGGGGGCAGGCTACAAGAACACTGAAGCTTTCTTT.

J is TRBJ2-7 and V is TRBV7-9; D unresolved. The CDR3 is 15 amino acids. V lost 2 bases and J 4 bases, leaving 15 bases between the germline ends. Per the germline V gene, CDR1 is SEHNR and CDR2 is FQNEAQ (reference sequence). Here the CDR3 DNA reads TGTGCCAGCAGCTTATTAGGCCAGGATTATTACGAGCAGTACTTC. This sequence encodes CASSLLGQDYYEQYF.

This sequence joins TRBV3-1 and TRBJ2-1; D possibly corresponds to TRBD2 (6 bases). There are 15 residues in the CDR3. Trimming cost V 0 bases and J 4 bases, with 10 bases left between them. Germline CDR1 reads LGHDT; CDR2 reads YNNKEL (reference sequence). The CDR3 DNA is TGTGCCAGCAGCCAAGATGCTGGGGGGTACAATGAGCAGTTCTTC. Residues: CASSQDAGGYNEQFF.

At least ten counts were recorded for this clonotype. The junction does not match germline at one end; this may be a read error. The CDR3 DNA reads TGTGCCAGCAGCGTAGCGGGGGTGGTCAATGAGCAGTTCTTC. Translation: CASSVAGVVNEQFF. V is TRBV7-2 and J is TRBJ2-1; 9 positions match TRBD2. CDR3 size: 14 residues. Germline CDR1 and CDR2: SGHTA and FQGNSA. The full variable domain, its missing parts supplied by reference TRBV7-2 and TRBJ2-1, is GAGVSQSPSNKVTEKGKDVELRCDPISGHTALYWYRQSLGQGLEFLIYFQGNSAPDKSGLPSDRFSAERTGGSVSTLTIQRTQQEDSAVYLCASSVAGVVNEQFFGPGTRLTVL.

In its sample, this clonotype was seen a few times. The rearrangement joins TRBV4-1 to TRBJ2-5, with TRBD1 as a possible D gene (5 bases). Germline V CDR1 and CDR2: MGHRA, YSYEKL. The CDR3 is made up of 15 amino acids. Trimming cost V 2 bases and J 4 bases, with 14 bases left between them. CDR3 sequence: CASSQSMLRGETQYF. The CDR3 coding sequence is TGCGCCAGCAGCCAATCCATGTTAAGGGGAGAGACCCAGTACTTC.

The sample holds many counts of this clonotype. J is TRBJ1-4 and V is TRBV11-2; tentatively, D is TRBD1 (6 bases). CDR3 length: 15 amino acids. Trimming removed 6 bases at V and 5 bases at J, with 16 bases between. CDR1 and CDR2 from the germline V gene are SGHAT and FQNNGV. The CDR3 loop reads CASSSFGGRNEKLFF. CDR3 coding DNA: TGTGCCAGCAGTTCCTTTGGGGGGCGCAATGAAAAACTGTTTTTT.

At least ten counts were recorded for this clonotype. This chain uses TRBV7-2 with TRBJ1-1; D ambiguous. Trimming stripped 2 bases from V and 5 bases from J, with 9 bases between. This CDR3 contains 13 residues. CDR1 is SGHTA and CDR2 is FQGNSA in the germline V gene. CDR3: CASSLKELTEAFF. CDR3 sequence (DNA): TGTGCCAGCAGCTTAAAGGAGTTGACTGAAGCTTTCTTT.

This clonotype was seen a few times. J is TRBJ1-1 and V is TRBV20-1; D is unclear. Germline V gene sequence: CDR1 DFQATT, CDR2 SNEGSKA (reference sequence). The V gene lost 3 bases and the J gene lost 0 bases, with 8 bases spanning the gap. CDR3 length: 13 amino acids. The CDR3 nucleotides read TGCAGTGCTAGGCCACCCATGAACACTGAAGCTTTCTTT. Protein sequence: CSARPPMNTEAFF.

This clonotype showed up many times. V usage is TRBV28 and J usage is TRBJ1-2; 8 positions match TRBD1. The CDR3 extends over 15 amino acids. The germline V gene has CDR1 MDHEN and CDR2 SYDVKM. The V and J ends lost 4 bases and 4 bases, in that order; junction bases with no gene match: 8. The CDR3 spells CASSSLTGVIYGYTF. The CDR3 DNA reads TGTGCCAGCAGTTCATTGACAGGGGTAATCTATGGCTACACCTTC.

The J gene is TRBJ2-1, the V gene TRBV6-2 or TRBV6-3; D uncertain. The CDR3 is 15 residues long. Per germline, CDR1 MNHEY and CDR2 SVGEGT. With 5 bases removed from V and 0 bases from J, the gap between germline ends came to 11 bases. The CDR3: CASSDGISSYNEQFF. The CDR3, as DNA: TGTGCCAGCAGTGACGGAATAAGCTCCTACAATGAGCAGTTCTTC.